A single sample gave rise to the 13 T cell receptor beta chains below, sequenced in a study of blood T cell repertoires in COVID-19. Using immunoSEQ multiplex PCR, the repertoire was profiled, and TCRdb retains in-frame clones only, with some absent. This sample carries some 250,000 clones, more than 75% of them seen once, and the ten largest clones take less than 4%. Sequencing was performed on peripheral blood. The receptors were gathered from a woman aged 30 to 39 who had recovered from COVID-19.

The rearrangement joins TRBV10-1 to TRBJ2-3; TRBD1 might be the D (6 bases). V was trimmed by 4 bases and J by 2 bases, leaving 16 bases between them. The germline V gene encodes CDR1 WNHNN and CDR2 SYGVQD (reference sequence). The CDR3 has 16 amino acids. The CDR3 bases are TGCGCCAGCAGTGGCCAGGGGTCCCGGCCCACAGATACGCAGTATTTT. Translation: CASSGQGSRPTDTQYF.

This sequence joins TRBV6-5 and TRBJ2-3, with 9 positions matching TRBD2. Germline CDR1 reads MNHEY; CDR2 reads SVGAGI. The V segment lost 7 bases and the J segment 2 bases; nucleotides outside the gene matches: 4. CDR3 length: 14 amino acids. The CDR3 region has the DNA TGTGCCAGCAAGGCGGGGGGGTACACAGATACGCAGTATTTT. Its translation: CASKAGGYTDTQYF.

The gene calls are TRBV4-2 and TRBJ2-5, with 7 bases lining up with TRBD1. In germline, CDR1 is LGHNA, CDR2 YNFKEQ. The junction had 5 bases not matched to a gene; V was cut back by 5 bases and J by 2 bases. The CDR3 sequence is 14 residues long. The CDR3 here is CASSTRQGQETQYF. The CDR3 DNA follows: TGTGCCAGCAGCACCCGACAGGGACAAGAGACCCAGTACTTC.

CDR3 loop: CASSPQGGINQPQHF. The CDR3 region has the DNA TGCGCCAGCAGCCCCCAAGGCGGGATCAATCAGCCCCAGCATTTT. This chain uses TRBV5-1 with TRBJ1-5; D gene unclear. From germline, CDR1 is SGHRS and CDR2 YFSETQ. Deletions cut 4 bases from V and 3 bases from J, with 14 bases between. The CDR3 has 15 amino acids.

The chain carries TRBV7-2 and TRBJ2-2; D is unresolved. Germline V gene sequence: CDR1 SGHTA, CDR2 FQGNSA. This CDR3 has 15 residues. V shed 3 bases and J shed 3 bases, with 11 bases lying between them. CDR3 bases: TGTGCCAGCAGCTTGAGAGGTCGGTACACCGGGGAGCTGTTTTTT. Protein sequence: CASSLRGRYTGELFF.

This rearrangement joins TRBV27 to TRBJ2-7, with 7 bases matching TRBD2. The ends lost 4 bases at V and 0 bases at J; junction bases unmatched: 6. The CDR3 length is 15 residues. CDR1 and CDR2 (germline): MNHEY, SMNVEV (reference sequence). The CDR3 spells CASSSQAGSSYEQYF. For the CDR3, the DNA is TGTGCCAGCAGTTCCCAAGCGGGGAGCTCCTACGAGCAGTACTTC.

The chain has TRBV4-3 and TRBJ1-2, with D possibly matching TRBD1 (5 bases). Trimming left V 4 bases short and J 4 bases short, with 10 bases between. Per germline, CDR1 LGHNA and CDR2 YSLEER. CDR3 length equals 13 residues. The CDR3 protein is CASSRRVGYGYTF. The CDR3 DNA follows: TGCGCCAGCAGCCGCAGGGTAGGCTATGGCTACACCTTC.

V and J are TRBV13 and TRBJ2-7; 7 nucleotides align to TRBD2. This CDR3 has 15 residues. CDR1 PRHDT and CDR2 FYEKMQ come from the germline V gene (reference sequence). The junction had 4 bases not matched to a gene; V was cut back by 0 bases and J by 2 bases. CDR3 amino acids: CASSLGAGDPYEQYF. In DNA, the CDR3 is TGTGCCAGCAGCTTAGGTGCGGGGGATCCCTACGAGCAGTACTTC. Full variable domain (missing parts from reference TRBV13 and TRBJ2-7): AAGVIQSPRHLIKEKRETATLKCYPIPRHDTVYWYQQGPGQDPQFLISFYEKMQSDKGSIPDRFSAQQFSDYHSELNMSSLELGDSALYFCASSLGAGDPYEQYFGPGTRLTVT.

The V and J genes are TRBV6-5 and TRBJ2-2; 8 bases line up with TRBD2. This CDR3 comprises 15 residues. Germline loops: CDR1 MNHEY, CDR2 SVGAGI. V was pared by 4 bases and J by 4 bases, with 5 bases of the junction left unmatched. For the CDR3, the DNA is TGTGCCAGCAGTTTCCTGGCGGGGGGCACCGGGGAGCTGTTTTTT. This codes for CASSFLAGGTGELFF.

In this sample, this clone turned up once. The CDR3 is CASSLDRGAHEQYF. The CDR3 DNA is TGTGCCAGCAGCTTAGACAGGGGGGCCCACGAGCAGTACTTC. J is TRBJ2-7 and V is TRBV7-3; TRBD1 aligns across 9 bases. CDR3 length equals 14 residues. Germline lookup yields CDR1 SGHTA and CDR2 FQGTGA. V trimming: 2 bases; J trimming: 5 bases; junction bases outside the gene matches: 4.

The CDR3 spells CASSLRAGGNTGELFF. The CDR3 DNA reads TGTGCCAGCAGCTTAAGGGCGGGGGGTAACACCGGGGAGCTGTTTTTT. The chain uses TRBV11-2 and TRBJ2-2, with 8 bases identical to TRBD2. Germline-derived CDR1 and CDR2 are SGHAT and FQNNGV. This CDR3 has 16 amino acids. J gave up 2 bases and V 2 bases, and 4 bases lay outside the gene matches.

This rearrangement joins TRBV18 to TRBJ2-1; D gene uncertain. The CDR3 consists of 15 residues. Trimming stripped 0 bases from V and 9 bases from J, with 15 bases between. Germline CDR1 reads KGHSH; CDR2 reads LQKENI. DNA for the CDR3: TGTGCCAGCTCACCACCCCAGACTGTCGTGCGTGAGCAGTTCTTC. Amino acid sequence: CASSPPQTVVREQFF.

This clone came up a few times. This chain links TRBV19 with TRBJ1-2; D uncertain. Looked up from germline, CDR1 is LNHDA and CDR2 is SQIVND (reference sequence). There are 13 residues in the CDR3. V dropped 3 bases and J dropped 6 bases, with 11 bases sitting between them. The CDR3 coding sequence is TGTGCCAGTAGTATTCGGCAGGCTAATGGCTACACCTTC. It encodes CASSIRQANGYTF. Complete variable domain (other parts from reference TRBV19 and TRBJ1-2): DGGITQSPKYLFRKEGQNVTLSCEQNLNHDAMYWYRQDPGQGLRLIYYSQIVNDFQKGDIAEGYSVSREKKESFPLTVTSAQKNPTAFYLCASSIRQANGYTFGSGTRLTVV.